Following are 24 T cell receptor beta chains from one sample sequenced in a study of OX40 agonist ivuxolimab in advanced cancers. Profiling relied on immunoSEQ multiplex PCR, and the TCRdb table lists in-frame clones only, not all of them. The table includes over 40,000 clones, roughly 84% detected once. The sample was CD4+ or CD8+ T cells sorted from blood, taken in a trial of the OX40 agonist ivuxolimab. Receptors were obtained from an adult with an advanced solid tumor such as melanoma, head and neck, liver or kidney cancer.

This CDR3 is CASSQLFGTGETDGYTF. CDR3 nucleotide sequence: TGTGCCAGCAGCCAATTATTCGGGACAGGGGAGACGGATGGCTACACCTTC. The chain recombines TRBV4-2 with TRBJ1-2; 10 bases map to TRBD1. J was trimmed by 6 bases and V by 2 bases; bases with no gene match: 12. This CDR3 is 17 amino acids long. Germline-derived CDR1 and CDR2 are LGHNA and YNFKEQ.

In its sample, this clone was seen once. The rearrangement joins TRBV7-7 to TRBJ2-2, with TRBD1 identical over 9 bases. Trimming removed 5 bases from V and 5 bases from J; junction bases left unmatched: 6. The CDR3 length is 15 residues. The germline CDR1 and CDR2 sequences are SSHAT and FNYEAQ (reference sequence). CDR3 DNA: TGTGCCAGCAGCCCTACCGGGACAGGGACCGGGGAGCTGTTTTTT. Its protein product is CASSPTGTGTGELFF.

The V gene is TRBV7-2, the J gene TRBJ1-1; D uncertain. Trimming removed 5 bases from V and 0 bases from J, with 7 bases in between. Per the germline V gene, CDR1 is SGHTA and CDR2 is FQGNSA. CDR3 length: 13 residues. CDR3 DNA sequence: TGTGCCAGCAGCGAACAGCTGAACACTGAAGCTTTCTTT. Its translation: CASSEQLNTEAFF. The full variable domain, completed using reference TRBV7-2 and TRBJ1-1, is GAGVSQSPSNKVTEKGKDVELRCDPISGHTALYWYRQSLGQGLEFLIYFQGNSAPDKSGLPSDRFSAERTGGSVSTLTIQRTQQEDSAVYLCASSEQLNTEAFFGQGTRLTVV.

The V gene is TRBV7-2, the J gene TRBJ2-4, with 11 bases fitting TRBD2. The germline gives CDR1 SGHTA, CDR2 FQGNSA. The CDR3 covers 18 residues. The trim removed 3 bases at V and 7 bases at J, leaving 14 bases unmatched. CDR3 nucleotide sequence: TGTGCCAGCAGCTTGTTTGGGCGGAATAGCGGGAGGGCGAACATTCAGTACTTC. It translates to CASSLFGRNSGRANIQYF.

This sequence joins TRBV29-1 and TRBJ1-1, with D perhaps matching TRBD1 (6 bases). V was shortened by 0 bases and J by 0 bases, with 11 bases between the two germline ends. CDR3 length equals 15 residues. From germline, CDR1 is SQVTM and CDR2 ANQGSEA. CDR3 region: CSVEDTGAMNTEAFF. CDR3 bases: TGCAGCGTTGAAGATACGGGGGCTATGAACACTGAAGCTTTCTTT. The full variable domain, rest sourced from reference TRBV29-1 and TRBJ1-1, is SAVISQKPSRDICQRGTSLTIQCQVDSQVTMMFWYRQQPGQSLTLIATANQGSEATYESGFVIDKFPISRPNLTFSTLTVSNMSPEDSSIYLCSVEDTGAMNTEAFFGQGTRLTVV.

The chain links TRBV5-6 to TRBJ2-2; TRBD2 is a possible D gene (7 bases). This CDR3 contains 18 residues. The germline V gene encodes CDR1 SGHDT and CDR2 YYEEEE. Trimming shortened V by 2 bases and J by 1 base, and 18 bases separated the two germline ends. The CDR3 loop reads CASSFRRGDTMNTGELFF. Here the CDR3 DNA reads TGTGCCAGCAGCTTTCGCCGGGGGGACACCATGAACACCGGGGAGCTGTTTTTT.

The rearrangement links TRBV19 to TRBJ1-2; D remains ambiguous. The V end lost 4 bases, the J end lost 4 bases, and 7 bases lay between the germline ends. The germline gives CDR1 LNHDA, CDR2 SQIVND (reference sequence). The CDR3 has 12 residues. The DNA of the CDR3 is TGTGCCAGTAGTACAGCTTCCTATGGCTACACCTTC. Its translation is CASSTASYGYTF.

Sample share makes this clone medium-sized. This chain links TRBV5-1 with TRBJ2-2; 7 nucleotides line up with TRBD1. Germline lookup yields CDR1 SGHRS and CDR2 YFSETQ. This CDR3 comprises 14 residues. V was clipped by 1 base and J by 6 bases; unmatched bases: 3. The CDR3 protein is CASSLPQGAGELFF. The CDR3 DNA sequence: TGCGCCAGCAGCTTGCCCCAGGGGGCCGGGGAGCTGTTTTTT.

This sequence joins TRBV11-2 and TRBJ2-7; TRBD1 is a possible D gene (6 bases). The CDR3 sequence is 15 residues long. V was pared by 5 bases and J by 2 bases, with 16 bases between. Germline CDR1 SGHAT, CDR2 FQNNGV. CDR3 sequence reads: CASSPLQGSAYEQYF. The CDR3 nucleotides are TGTGCCAGCAGCCCCCTCCAGGGGTCCGCCTACGAGCAGTACTTC. Full variable domain (rest looked up from reference TRBV11-2 and TRBJ2-7): EAGVAQSPRYKIIEKRQSVAFWCNPISGHATLYWYQQILGQGPKLLIQFQNNGVVDDSQLPKDRFSAERLKGVDSTLKIQPAKLEDSAVYLCASSPLQGSAYEQYFGPGTRLTVT.

V and J are TRBV28 and TRBJ1-2; 7 bases match TRBD1. Germline values: CDR1 MDHEN, CDR2 SYDVKM. The junction had 2 bases not matched to a gene; V was cut back by 6 bases and J by 4 bases. This CDR3 spans 12 amino acids. The CDR3, as DNA: TGTGCCAGCAGGGGGACAGTCTATGGCTACACCTTC. Protein sequence: CASRGTVYGYTF.

This clone was found once. In nucleotides, the CDR3 is TGTGCCAGCAAGGTCGCCAACGCGGGGGGTGGCTACACCTTC. Its translation is CASKVANAGGGYTF. The V and J genes are TRBV27 and TRBJ1-2; tentative D call: TRBD1 (5 bases). CDR1 and CDR2 (germline): MNHEY, SMNVEV (reference sequence). The V end lost 7 bases, the J end lost 7 bases, and 19 bases lay between the germline ends. CDR3 size: 14 residues.

The CDR3, as DNA: TGTGCCAGCAGTCTTCTTAGAGAGGGGGCTGTGGGCACTGAAGCTTTCTTT. Translation: CASSLLREGAVGTEAFF. The genes are TRBV28 and TRBJ1-1; 7 positions agree with TRBD1. The CDR3 extends over 17 amino acids. Germline CDR1 is MDHEN and CDR2 is SYDVKM. V dropped 5 bases and J dropped 4; count of bases not matched to a gene: 16.

CDR3 in DNA: TGTGCCAGCACCAAAAGGTCCCGGGCTTACAATGAGCAGTTCTTC. Its protein product is CASTKRSRAYNEQFF. The rearrangement links TRBV28 to TRBJ2-1; D gene unclear. CDR1 is MDHEN, CDR2 SYDVKM, per germline. This CDR3 contains 15 residues. The V end was cut by 7 bases, the J end by 4 bases, with 17 bases between. The full variable domain, rest sourced from reference TRBV28 and TRBJ2-1, is DVKVTQSSRYLVKRTGEKVFLECVQDMDHENMFWYRQDPGLGLRLIYFSYDVKMKEKGDIPEGYSVSREKKERFSLILESASTNQTSMYLCASTKRSRAYNEQFFGPGTRLTVL.

V is TRBV30 and J is TRBJ2-6; 7 bases agree with TRBD1. CDR3 length equals 14 residues. Germline CDR1 reads GTSNPN; CDR2 reads SVGIG (reference sequence). With V trimmed by 2 bases and J by 4 bases, 2 bases remained unmatched. For the CDR3, the DNA is TGTGCCTGGAGTACAGGGGTAGGGGCCAACGTCCTGACTTTC. Its protein product is CAWSTGVGANVLTF.

Written as DNA, the CDR3 is TGTGCCAGCAGCTTACGGACTAGCGGGAGTTCGTACGAGCAGTACTTC. It yields the protein CASSLRTSGSSYEQYF. The V and J genes are TRBV7-2 and TRBJ2-7; 13 bases align to TRBD2. Germline CDR1 reads SGHTA; CDR2 reads FQGNSA. The CDR3 loop spans 16 amino acids. Trimming took 2 bases from V and 4 from J; bases not matched to a gene: 5.

This clone was seen a single time. V is TRBV11-3 and J is TRBJ2-7; the D gene is possibly TRBD1 (5 bases). The V and J ends lost 2 bases and 3 bases respectively, with 11 bases between them. CDR3 length equals 14 residues. Germline V gene data show CDR1 as SGHNT and CDR2 as YENEEA. CDR3 nucleotides: TGTGCCAGCAGCTTACAGGGTTTAGGCTACGAGCAGTACTTC. This translates into CASSLQGLGYEQYF.

This rearrangement joins TRBV5-1 to TRBJ2-3, with 7 bases identical to TRBD2. This CDR3 contains 17 residues. Unmatched junction bases numbered 15, after V lost 4 bases and J lost 4 bases. Looked up from germline, CDR1 is SGHRS and CDR2 is YFSETQ. CDR3: CASSPLFSSGLADTQYF. The CDR3 DNA is TGCGCCAGCAGCCCCCTGTTCTCTAGCGGACTAGCAGATACGCAGTATTTT.

The chain couples TRBV5-1 to TRBJ1-2, with 9 bases lining up with TRBD1. V lost 4 bases and J lost 2; bases outside the gene matches: 6. CDR3 length: 15 amino acids. The V gene's germline CDR1 is SGHRS and CDR2 YFSETQ. CDR3 coding DNA: TGCGCCAGCAGCCCCCAGGGACAGGGAAACTATGGCTACACCTTC. As protein: CASSPQGQGNYGYTF.

V gene TRBV11-3 combines with J gene TRBJ1-1; 7 nucleotides align to TRBD1. The germline V gene encodes CDR1 SGHNT and CDR2 YENEEA. This CDR3 has 15 amino acids. The ends lost 2 bases at V and 0 bases at J; junction bases unmatched: 3. CDR3 nucleotides: TGTGCCAGCAGCTTAAGGACAGGAATGAACACTGAAGCTTTCTTT. Protein product: CASSLRTGMNTEAFF. Filled out from reference TRBV11-3 and TRBJ1-1, the complete variable domain reads EAGVVQSPRYKIIEKKQPVAFWCNPISGHNTLYWYLQNLGQGPELLIRYENEEAVDDSQLPKDRFSAERLKGVDSTLKIQPAELGDSAVYLCASSLRTGMNTEAFFGQGTRLTVV.

This chain connects TRBV14 to TRBJ2-1; D possibly corresponds to TRBD2 (6 bases). V lost 1 base and J 6 bases, leaving 19 bases between the germline ends. The CDR3 has 17 residues. CDR1 and CDR2 (germline): SGHDN, FVKESK. Here the CDR3 reads CASSQVRGGRGLNEQFF. CDR3 nucleotide sequence: TGTGCCAGCAGCCAAGTCCGGGGCGGGCGGGGCCTCAATGAGCAGTTCTTC.

This chain joins TRBV11-2 and TRBJ2-7; possibly TRBD1 or TRBD2 for D (5 bases each). The CDR3 extends over 15 amino acids. V was shortened by 1 base and J by 3 bases, with 13 bases between the two germline ends. CDR1 and CDR2 (germline): SGHAT, FQNNGV. In DNA, the CDR3 is TGTGCCAGCAGCTTAGTCGGGACCGGCGACTACGAGCAGTACTTC. Residues: CASSLVGTGDYEQYF.

The chain links TRBV7-2 to TRBJ2-2; D unclear. Germline V lookup: CDR1 SGHTA, CDR2 FQGNSA. The CDR3 runs 15 residues. V was shortened by 5 bases and J by 7 bases, with 17 bases between the two germline ends. The DNA for the CDR3 is TGTGCCAGCAGCCGCGAGAATTCGGGTCTCGGGGAGCTGTTTTTT. Translated, it gives CASSRENSGLGELFF.

This clone has just a few counts. The V call is TRBV18, the J call TRBJ2-7; either TRBD1 or TRBD2 may fit D (5 bases each). Germline CDR1 KGHSH, CDR2 LQKENI. Trimming took 2 bases from V and 1 from J, leaving 21 bases between them. The CDR3 loop spans 18 amino acids. CDR3 bases: TGTGCCAGCTCACCAGGTACCTCTGGGACGCGTACATCCTACGAGCAGTACTTC. Encoded protein: CASSPGTSGTRTSYEQYF.

The J gene is TRBJ2-2, the V gene TRBV18, with D perhaps TRBD2 (5 bases). Germline CDR1 is KGHSH and CDR2 is LQKENI. CDR3 length: 15 residues. The V gene lost 3 bases and the J gene lost 5 bases, with 13 bases spanning the gap. CDR3 amino acids: CASSPREFKTGELFF. The CDR3 DNA sequence: TGTGCCAGCTCACCCCGGGAATTTAAAACCGGGGAGCTGTTTTTT.